The 6 T cell receptor beta chains in this list originate from one sample, sequenced in a study of blood T cell repertoires in COVID-19. Sequenced by immunoSEQ multiplex PCR; TCRdb stores in-frame clones only, minus some. The sample holds 90,000 to 130,000 clones, more than 65% seen once. The sequenced sample was peripheral blood. The receptors originated from a woman aged 80 or older with acute or convalescent COVID-19.

This chain connects TRBV6-6 to TRBJ1-1; D is possibly TRBD1 (6 bases). The V and J ends lost 7 bases and 1 base respectively, with 16 bases between them. The CDR3 loop spans 15 amino acids. CDR1 is MNHNY, CDR2 SVGAGI, per germline (reference sequence). CDR3 sequence (DNA): TGTGCCAGCACGTGGGGGCCTGAACGGAACACTGAAGCTTTCTTT. It encodes CASTWGPERNTEAFF.

This chain joins TRBV6-2 or TRBV6-3 and TRBJ1-2; the D gene is possibly TRBD1 (6 bases). The CDR3 extends over 14 amino acids. V was trimmed by 2 bases and J by 7 bases, leaving 14 bases between them. CDR1 is MNHEY and CDR2 is SVGEGT in the germline V gene. The CDR3 is CASSYAGQLPGYTF. CDR3 nucleotides: TGTGCCAGCAGTTACGCCGGACAGCTTCCTGGCTACACCTTC.

This chain connects TRBV5-5 to TRBJ1-2, with 11 bases aligning to TRBD1. The germline CDR1 and CDR2 sequences are SGHKS and YYEKEE (reference sequence). The V segment lost 4 bases and the J segment 7 bases; nucleotides outside the gene matches: 12. CDR3 length equals 16 residues. Here the CDR3 DNA reads TGTGCCAGCAGCCGCCTGCCGGAGGACAGGGGGCTTGGCTACACCTTC. Amino acids: CASSRLPEDRGLGYTF.

V is TRBV19 and J is TRBJ2-5, with TRBD2 as a possible D gene (5 bases). The CDR3 loop spans 14 amino acids. Germline CDR1 and CDR2: LNHDA and SQIVND (reference sequence). Between the trimmed V and J ends, which lost 3 bases and 2 bases, there was a span of 10 bases. The CDR3 loop reads CASSIMDSQETQYF. CDR3 DNA sequence: TGTGCCAGTAGTATCATGGACTCACAAGAGACCCAGTACTTC.

The CDR3 loop is CASSFISGGTGTQYF. In nucleotides, the CDR3 is TGTGCCAGCAGCTTTATCTCCGGGGGAACGGGGACCCAGTACTTC. The chain uses TRBV7-6 and TRBJ2-5; possibly TRBD2 for D (6 bases). Trimming took off 3 bases at V and 7 bases at J, with 18 bases between the two ends. The CDR3 runs to 15 residues. Germline V lookup: CDR1 SGHVS, CDR2 FNYEAQ.

This sequence joins TRBV5-8 and TRBJ1-2; 7 nucleotides align to TRBD1. Trimming removed 0 bases from V and 8 bases from J; junction bases left unmatched: 10. Per germline, CDR1 SGHTS and CDR2 YDEGEE. The length of the CDR3 is 15 residues. CDR3 coding DNA: TGTGCCAGCAGCTTGGAGGAGGGGGCCGTTAAAGGCTACACCTTC. Translated, it gives CASSLEEGAVKGYTF.